The 15 T cell receptor beta chains listed next were all sequenced from one sample in a study of T cells in Graves' hyperthyroidism and ophthalmopathy. Amplified regions were TCR beta CDR3 sequences from RNA transcripts. HTBI primers were the set used in a first-round RT-PCR of the TCR CDR3. TCRdb reprocessed the multiplex PCR reads with MiXCR, giving one entry per CDR3 protein. Of about 570,000 distinct CDR3 sequences detected, under 60% appear once; the ten largest clones hold under 20%. Sequencing input: peripheral blood or thyroid tissue (not recorded which). These TCRs come from an adult woman with Graves' disease, either hyperthyroidism or ophthalmopathy (not recorded which).

This clonotype was seen a handful of times. The chain couples TRBV7-3 to TRBJ2-2; the match to TRBD1 covers 11 bases. The germline V gene has CDR1 SGHTA and CDR2 FQGTGA. V trimming: 5 bases; J trimming: 6 bases; junction bases outside the gene matches: 5. This CDR3 region has 15 residues. The CDR3 protein is CASSALGQGAGELFF. DNA for the CDR3: TGTGCCAGCAGCGCCTTGGGACAGGGGGCCGGGGAGCTGTTTTTT. Full variable domain (outside the CDR3, taken from reference TRBV7-3 and TRBJ2-2): GAGVSQTPSNKVTEKGKYVELRCDPISGHTALYWYRQSLGQGPEFLIYFQGTGAADDSGLPNDRFFAVRPEGSVSTLKIQRTERGDSAVYLCASSALGQGAGELFFGEGSRLTVL.

This clonotype appeared many times. V and J are TRBV4-1 and TRBJ2-5; D is undetermined. The CDR3 runs 16 residues. CDR1 and CDR2 (germline): MGHRA, YSYEKL. Trimming removed 2 bases at V and 5 bases at J, with 18 bases between. The CDR3 nucleotides read TGCGCCAGCAGCCAATACCTCCTGACCGACGGGGAGACCCAGTACTTC. This gives the protein CASSQYLLTDGETQYF.

This clonotype occurred many times. V is TRBV5-5 and J is TRBJ1-2; 7 nucleotides match TRBD1. The CDR3 contains 14 residues. Germline V CDR1 and CDR2: SGHKS, YYEKEE (reference sequence). With 5 bases clipped from V and 8 bases from J, the junction kept 12 bases outside the gene matches. The CDR3 loop reads CASRPTGEVYGYTF. In nucleotides, the CDR3 is TGTGCCAGCAGACCCACAGGGGAGGTGTACGGCTACACCTTC. Full variable domain (missing parts from reference TRBV5-5 and TRBJ1-2): DAGVTQSPTHLIKTRGQQVTLRCSPISGHKSVSWYQQVLGQGPQFIFQYYEKEERGRGNFPDRFSARQFPNYSSELNVNALLLGDSALYLCASRPTGEVYGYTFGSGTRLTVV.

This sequence joins TRBV10-1 and TRBJ2-7; D not certain. This CDR3 has 12 amino acids. Trimming removed 9 bases at V and 2 bases at J, with 11 bases between. Looked up from germline, CDR1 is WNHNN and CDR2 is SYGVQD (reference sequence). CDR3 nucleotide sequence: TGCGCCAGGAAAGGGCTAACCTACGAGCAGTACTTC. Amino acids: CARKGLTYEQYF.

This clonotype was observed at least ten times. This chain joins TRBV7-2 and TRBJ1-1; 7 bases agree with TRBD1. Looked up from germline, CDR1 is SGHTA and CDR2 is FQGNSA. This CDR3 comprises 14 residues. V shed 5 bases, J shed 4 bases, and the junction held 7 bases outside the gene matches. Here the CDR3 reads CASSPLQGSTEAFF. CDR3 in DNA: TGTGCCAGCAGCCCTCTACAGGGGAGCACTGAAGCTTTCTTT.

The chain couples TRBV7-2 to TRBJ1-2; D perhaps matches TRBD1 (6 bases). The germline CDR1 and CDR2 sequences are SGHTA and FQGNSA. The CDR3 loop spans 15 amino acids. Trimming pared 1 base from V and 4 bases from J, leaving 13 bases between. CDR3 amino acids: CASSLDREVIYGYTF. CDR3 DNA sequence: TGTGCCAGCAGCTTAGACAGGGAGGTTATCTATGGCTACACCTTC.

This clonotype appeared many times. The chain is built from TRBV25-1 and TRBJ1-1; no clear D. Germline V lookup: CDR1 MGHDK, CDR2 SYGVNS. There are 13 residues in the CDR3. V was cut by 4 bases and J by 6 bases, with 12 bases left in between. CDR3 residues: CASSGRVHAEAFF. CDR3 nucleotides: TGTGCCAGCAGTGGTAGGGTACACGCTGAAGCTTTCTTT.

The chain joins TRBV6-5 to TRBJ1-4; no clear D gene. The V and J ends lost 0 bases and 14 bases respectively, with 19 bases between them. The CDR3 spans 15 residues. Germline V gene lookup returns CDR1 MNHEY and CDR2 SVGAGI. The CDR3 region has the DNA TGTGCCAGCAGTTACTCCTCAACAGCTGAGGAGAGGCTGTTTTTT. Encoded protein: CASSYSSTAEERLFF.

This clonotype was seen at least ten times. The V gene is TRBV6-5, the J gene TRBJ1-5; 7 bases match TRBD1. V shed 2 bases and J 5 bases; nucleotides not matched to a gene: 6. The CDR3 spans 15 residues. Germline CDR1 is MNHEY and CDR2 is SVGAGI. The CDR3: CASSYTITGDQPQHF. In DNA form, the CDR3 reads TGTGCCAGCAGTTACACGATAACAGGGGATCAGCCCCAGCATTTT.

This clonotype was counted ten times or more. This chain's CDR3 is CSAIGTPRHNSPLHF. The CDR3 DNA reads as TGCAGTGCGATTGGAACACCTAGGCATAATTCACCCCTCCACTTT. The genes are TRBV20-1 and TRBJ1-6; D gene uncertain. Trimming cost V 6 bases and J 5 bases, with 17 bases left between them. There are 15 residues in the CDR3. From germline, CDR1 is DFQATT and CDR2 SNEGSKA (reference sequence).

This chain joins TRBV20-1 and TRBJ2-3, with D perhaps matching TRBD1 (6 bases). There are 15 residues in the CDR3. V shed 5 bases and J shed 2 bases, with 17 bases lying between them. CDR1 and CDR2 (germline): DFQATT, SNEGSKA (reference sequence). The CDR3 spells CSALPPGHTTDTQYF. For the CDR3, the DNA is TGCAGTGCTCTACCCCCGGGACACACCACAGATACGCAGTATTTT.

This clonotype was recorded many times. The J gene is TRBJ2-7, the V gene TRBV20-1; D gene unclear. From germline, CDR1 is DFQATT and CDR2 SNEGSKA (reference sequence). Between the trimmed V and J ends, which lost 5 bases and 5 bases, there was a span of 13 bases. The CDR3 spans 12 residues. DNA of the CDR3: TGCAGTGCTGCCGGAGTTGGGAACGAGCAGTACTTC. Translation gives CSAAGVGNEQYF.

This clonotype was found many times. The chain combines TRBV7-2 with TRBJ1-2; D is undetermined. The CDR3 length is 13 residues. Germline V CDR1 and CDR2: SGHTA, FQGNSA. The ends were cut back, 4 bases at V and 7 bases at J, with 13 bases in the middle. Here the CDR3 reads CASSSSWSSGYTF. The CDR3 nucleotides are TGTGCCAGCAGCTCGTCCTGGAGTTCTGGCTACACCTTC.

This chain connects TRBV7-2 to TRBJ2-2; TRBD1 might be the D (6 bases). The CDR3 has 12 residues. CDR1 is SGHTA and CDR2 is FQGNSA in the germline V gene. V lost 5 bases and J 8 bases, leaving 9 bases between the germline ends. CDR3 coding DNA: TGTACCAGCAGCCTCGGGACAGGGGAGCTGTTTTTT. It encodes CTSSLGTGELFF. Combining the CDR3 with reference TRBV7-2 and TRBJ2-2 gives the whole variable domain GAGVSQSPSNKVTEKGKDVELRCDPISGHTALYWYRQSLGQGLEFLIYFQGNSAPDKSGLPSDRFSAERTGGSVSTLTIQRTQQEDSAVYLCTSSLGTGELFFGEGSRLTVL.

The chain links TRBV29-1 to TRBJ2-6; a weak D match, TRBD1 (6 bases). V was trimmed by 7 bases and J by 1 base, leaving 11 bases between them. CDR1 is SQVTM and CDR2 is ANQGSEA in the germline V gene. The length of the CDR3 is 14 residues. DNA for the CDR3: TGCAGCGCACGGACAGTTTCTGGGGCCAACGTCCTGACTTTC. Residues: CSARTVSGANVLTF. The whole variable domain, filled in from reference TRBV29-1 and TRBJ2-6, reads SAVISQKPSRDICQRGTSLTIQCQVDSQVTMMFWYRQQPGQSLTLIATANQGSEATYESGFVIDKFPISRPNLTFSTLTVSNMSPEDSSIYLCSARTVSGANVLTFGAGSRLTVL.